The entry that follows covers one T cell receptor (beta chain) sequence. Mismatch with germline at one junction end may stem from a read error. The sample originates from a study of blood T cell repertoires in COVID-19. Germline assignment: CDR1 ENHRY and CDR2 SYGVKD. The CDR3 has 22 amino acids. Study processing details: Amplification of reference gene primers was used by the study to estimate nucleated cell counts. Data came from immunoSEQ multiplex PCR; TCRdb stores just in-frame clones and leaves some out. The V and J calls and clone size are taken from that table; D and trimming were inferred from the DNA. The sample records tens of thousands of clones, roughly nine tenths being singletons.

The chain recombines TRBV10-3 with TRBJ2-3, with 15 bases lining up with TRBD2. This TCR derives from a middle-aged man with active COVID-19. The specimen was peripheral blood. As DNA, the CDR3 is TGTGCCATCAGTGAGCCTAATAATGGACTAGCGGGGGGGAACGACTACACAGATACACAGTATTTT. Residues: CAISEPNNGLAGGNDYTDTQYF.